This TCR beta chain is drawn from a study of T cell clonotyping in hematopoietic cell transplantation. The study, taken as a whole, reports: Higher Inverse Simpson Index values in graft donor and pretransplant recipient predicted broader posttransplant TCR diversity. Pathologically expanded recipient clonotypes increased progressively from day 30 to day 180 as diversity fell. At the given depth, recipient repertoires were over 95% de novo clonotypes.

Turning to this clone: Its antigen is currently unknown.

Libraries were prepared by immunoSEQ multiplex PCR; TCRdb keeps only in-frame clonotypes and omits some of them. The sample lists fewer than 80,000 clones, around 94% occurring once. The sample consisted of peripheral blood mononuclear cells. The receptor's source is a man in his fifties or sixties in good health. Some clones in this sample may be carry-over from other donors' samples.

The chain's CDR3 is CASVMGDFTEAFF. In nucleotides, the CDR3 is TGTGCCAGCGTCATGGGGGACTTCACTGAAGCTTTCTTT. This chain links TRBV28 with TRBJ1-1; D may be TRBD1 (5 bases). Trimming removed 8 bases from V and 4 bases from J, with 14 bases in between. The CDR3 length is 13 residues. Germline V lookup: CDR1 MDHEN, CDR2 SYDVKM. Filled out from reference TRBV28 and TRBJ1-1, the complete variable domain reads DVKVTQSSRYLVKRTGEKVFLECVQDMDHENMFWYRQDPGLGLRLIYFSYDVKMKEKGDIPEGYSVSREKKERFSLILESASTNQTSMYLCASVMGDFTEAFFGQGTRLTVV.